The entry below gives a single T cell receptor beta chain sequence along with its context. Its antigen remains unidentified. Using immunoSEQ multiplex PCR, the repertoire was profiled, and TCRdb retains in-frame clones only, with some absent. The sample has about 130,000 clones, 90% to 95% seen once. The data were obtained in a study of T cell responses to AZD1222 COVID-19 vaccine. Study findings and constraints: It was only a handful of AZD1222 recipients who were seropositive at baseline. Without day 14 samples, only post-peak T cell repertoires were studied. Two AZD1222 doses significantly raised spike-specific TCR breadth and depth over controls. Spike was spanned by vaccine-associated CD4 TCRs, which were dominant at 160-218 and 743-854.

The CDR3 consists of 15 residues. Germline V gene data show CDR1 as SGDLS and CDR2 as YYNGEE. Trimming stripped 3 bases from V and 4 bases from J, with 16 bases between. This clonotype was obtained from an adult in good health. This rearrangement joins TRBV9 to TRBJ2-5, with D perhaps matching TRBD1 (6 bases). The input for sequencing was peripheral blood, taken on day 0 of AZD1222 vaccination. The CDR3 bases are TGTGCCAGCAGCGCCCAGACAGGAGCAGGAGAGACCCAGTACTTC. Translating gives CASSAQTGAGETQYF.